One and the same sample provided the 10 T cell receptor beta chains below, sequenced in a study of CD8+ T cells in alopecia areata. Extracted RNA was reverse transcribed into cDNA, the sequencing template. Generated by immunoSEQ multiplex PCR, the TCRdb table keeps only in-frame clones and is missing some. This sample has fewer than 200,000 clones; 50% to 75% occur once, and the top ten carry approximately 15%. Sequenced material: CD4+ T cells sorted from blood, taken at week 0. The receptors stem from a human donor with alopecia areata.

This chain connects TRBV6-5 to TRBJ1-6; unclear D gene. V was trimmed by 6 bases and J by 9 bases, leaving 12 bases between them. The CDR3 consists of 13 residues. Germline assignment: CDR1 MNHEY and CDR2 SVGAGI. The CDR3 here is CASSRTAFSPLHF. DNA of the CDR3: TGTGCCAGCAGCCGAACAGCCTTTTCACCCCTCCACTTT.

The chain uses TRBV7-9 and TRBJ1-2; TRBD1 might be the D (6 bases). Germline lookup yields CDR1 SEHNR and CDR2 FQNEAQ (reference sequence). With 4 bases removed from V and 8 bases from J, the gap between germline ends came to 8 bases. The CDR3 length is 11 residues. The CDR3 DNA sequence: TGTGCCAGCAGCTCAGGGGTCGGCTACACCTTC. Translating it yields CASSSGVGYTF.

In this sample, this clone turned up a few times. The DNA of the CDR3 is TGTGCCAGCAGTAATGATAATGAGCAGTTCTTC. Residues: CASSNDNEQFF. The chain combines TRBV7-9 with TRBJ2-1; D remains ambiguous. CDR1 is SEHNR and CDR2 is FQNEAQ in the germline V gene (reference sequence). The CDR3 is made up of 11 amino acids. V dropped 6 bases and J dropped 7 bases, with 7 bases sitting between them.

CDR3 region: CAWSVGIGTAPGGNQPQHF. The CDR3 DNA reads as TGTGCCTGGAGTGTTGGGATCGGGACGGCCCCCGGTGGCAATCAGCCCCAGCATTTT. The chain links TRBV30 to TRBJ1-5; possibly TRBD1 for D (5 bases). V lost 0 bases and J lost 2, with 23 bases in between. The CDR3 runs to 19 residues. CDR1 and CDR2 from the germline V gene are GTSNPN and SVGIG (reference sequence). Based on the CDR3 plus reference TRBV30 and TRBJ1-5, the full variable domain is SQTIHQWPATLVQPVGSPLSLECTVEGTSNPNLYWYRQAAGRGLQLLFYSVGIGQISSEVPQNLSASRPQDRQFILSSKKLLLSDSGFYLCAWSVGIGTAPGGNQPQHFGDGTRLSIL.

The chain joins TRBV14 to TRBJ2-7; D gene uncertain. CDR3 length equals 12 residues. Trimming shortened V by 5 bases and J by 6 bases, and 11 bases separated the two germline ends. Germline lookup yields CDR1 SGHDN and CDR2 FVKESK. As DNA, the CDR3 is TGTGCCAGCAGCAACCGAAGAGGCGAGCAGTACTTC. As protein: CASSNRRGEQYF.

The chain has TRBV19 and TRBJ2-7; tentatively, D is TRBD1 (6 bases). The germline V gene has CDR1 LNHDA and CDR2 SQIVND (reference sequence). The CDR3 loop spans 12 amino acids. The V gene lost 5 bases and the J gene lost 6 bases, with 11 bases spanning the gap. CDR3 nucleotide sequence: TGTGCCAGTAGTCCGAACAGGGTCGAGCAGTACTTC. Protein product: CASSPNRVEQYF.

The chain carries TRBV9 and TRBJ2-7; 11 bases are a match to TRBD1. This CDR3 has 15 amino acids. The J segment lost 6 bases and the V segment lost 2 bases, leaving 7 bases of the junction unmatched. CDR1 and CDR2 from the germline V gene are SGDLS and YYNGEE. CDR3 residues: CASSVLSGTGGEQYF. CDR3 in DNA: TGTGCCAGCAGCGTCCTCTCCGGGACAGGGGGCGAGCAGTACTTC.

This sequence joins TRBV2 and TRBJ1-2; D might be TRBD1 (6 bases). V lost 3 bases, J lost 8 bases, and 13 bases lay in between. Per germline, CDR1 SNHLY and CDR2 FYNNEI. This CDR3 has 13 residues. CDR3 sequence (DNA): TGTGCCAGCAGTGACATCGGGGGCGCGGGCTACACCTTC. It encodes CASSDIGGAGYTF.

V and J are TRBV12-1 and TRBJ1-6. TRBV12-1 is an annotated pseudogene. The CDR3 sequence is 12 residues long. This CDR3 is CASSADQTSLHF. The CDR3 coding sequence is TGTGCCAGCAGCGCCGACCAGACTTCCCTCCACTTT.

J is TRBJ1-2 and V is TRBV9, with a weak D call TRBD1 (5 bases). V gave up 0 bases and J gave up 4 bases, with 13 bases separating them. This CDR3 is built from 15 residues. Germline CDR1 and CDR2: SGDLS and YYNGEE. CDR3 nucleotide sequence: TGTGCCAGCAGCGTAGATTCCCGGAGGGGCTATGGCTACACCTTC. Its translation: CASSVDSRRGYGYTF.